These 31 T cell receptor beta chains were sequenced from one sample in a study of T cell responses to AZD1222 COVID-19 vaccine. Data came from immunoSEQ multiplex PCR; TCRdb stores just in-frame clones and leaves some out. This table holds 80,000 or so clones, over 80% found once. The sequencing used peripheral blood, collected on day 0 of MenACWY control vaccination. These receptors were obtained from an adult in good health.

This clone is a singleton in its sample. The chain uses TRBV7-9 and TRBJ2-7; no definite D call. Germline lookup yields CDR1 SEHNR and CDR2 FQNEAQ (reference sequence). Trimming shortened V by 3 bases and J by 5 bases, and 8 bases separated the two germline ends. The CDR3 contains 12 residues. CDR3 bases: TGTGCCAGCAGCTTTTATCAGAACGAGCAGTACTTC. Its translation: CASSFYQNEQYF.

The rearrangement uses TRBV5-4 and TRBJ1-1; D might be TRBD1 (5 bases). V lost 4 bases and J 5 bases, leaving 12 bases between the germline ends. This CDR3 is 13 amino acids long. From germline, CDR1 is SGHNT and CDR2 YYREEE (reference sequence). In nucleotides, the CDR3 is TGTGCCAGCAGCGCCCGGGGGGGGACTGAAGCTTTCTTT. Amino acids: CASSARGGTEAFF. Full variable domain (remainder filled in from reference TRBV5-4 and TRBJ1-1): ETGVTQSPTHLIKTRGQQVTLRCSSQSGHNTVSWYQQALGQGPQFIFQYYREEENGRGNFPPRFSGLQFPNYSSELNVNALELDDSALYLCASSARGGTEAFFGQGTRLTVV.

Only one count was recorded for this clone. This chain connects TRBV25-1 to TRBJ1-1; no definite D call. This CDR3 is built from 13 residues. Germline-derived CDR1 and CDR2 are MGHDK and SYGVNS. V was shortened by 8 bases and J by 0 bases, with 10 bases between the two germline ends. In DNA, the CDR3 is TGTGCCAGCCAAGGGCTCCTGAACACTGAAGCTTTCTTT. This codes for CASQGLLNTEAFF.

The CDR3 sequence: CASSPPDHNQPQHF. The CDR3, as DNA: TGTGCCAGCAGCCCACCGGACCATAATCAGCCCCAGCATTTT. The V gene is TRBV7-6, the J gene TRBJ1-5; D call uncertain. Trimming cost V 5 bases and J 4 bases, with 12 bases left between them. Germline assignment: CDR1 SGHVS and CDR2 FNYEAQ. The CDR3 consists of 14 residues.

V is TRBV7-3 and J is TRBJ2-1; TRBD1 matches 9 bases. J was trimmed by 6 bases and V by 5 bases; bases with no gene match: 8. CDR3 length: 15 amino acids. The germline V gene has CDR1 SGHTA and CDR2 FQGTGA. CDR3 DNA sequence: TGTGCCAGCAGCGGCGTGGGGACAGGGCCCAATGAGCAGTTCTTC. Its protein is CASSGVGTGPNEQFF.

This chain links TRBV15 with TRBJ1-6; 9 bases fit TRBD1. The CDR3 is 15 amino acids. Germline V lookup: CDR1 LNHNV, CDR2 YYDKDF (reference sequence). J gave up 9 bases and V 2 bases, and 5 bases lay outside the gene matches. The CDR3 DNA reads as TGTGCCACCAGCAGACCGGACAGGGGTCCTTCACCCCTCCACTTT. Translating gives CATSRPDRGPSPLHF.

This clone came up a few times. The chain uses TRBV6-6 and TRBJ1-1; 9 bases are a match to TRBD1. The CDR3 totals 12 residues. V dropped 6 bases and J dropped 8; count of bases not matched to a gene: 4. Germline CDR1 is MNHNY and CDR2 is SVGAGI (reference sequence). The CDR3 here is CASRSQGAEAFF. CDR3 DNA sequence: TGTGCCAGCAGATCACAGGGGGCAGAAGCTTTCTTT.

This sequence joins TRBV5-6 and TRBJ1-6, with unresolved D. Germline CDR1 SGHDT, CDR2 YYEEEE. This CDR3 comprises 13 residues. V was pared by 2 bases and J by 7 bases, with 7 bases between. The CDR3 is CASSLVENSPLHF. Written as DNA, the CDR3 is TGTGCCAGCAGCTTAGTAGAGAATTCACCCCTCCACTTT.

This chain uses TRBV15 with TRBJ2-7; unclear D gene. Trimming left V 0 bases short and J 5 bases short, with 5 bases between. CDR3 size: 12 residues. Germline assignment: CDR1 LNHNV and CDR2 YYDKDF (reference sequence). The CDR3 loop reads CATSRDEHEQYF. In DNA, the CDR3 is TGTGCCACCAGCAGAGATGAACACGAGCAGTACTTC.

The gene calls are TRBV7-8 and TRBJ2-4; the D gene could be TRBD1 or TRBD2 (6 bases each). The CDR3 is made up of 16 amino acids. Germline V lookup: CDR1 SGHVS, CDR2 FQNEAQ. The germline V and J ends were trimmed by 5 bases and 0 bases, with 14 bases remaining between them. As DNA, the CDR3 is TGTGCCAGCAGCCCGCAGGGGACTCTAGCCAAAAACATTCAGTACTTC. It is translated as CASSPQGTLAKNIQYF.

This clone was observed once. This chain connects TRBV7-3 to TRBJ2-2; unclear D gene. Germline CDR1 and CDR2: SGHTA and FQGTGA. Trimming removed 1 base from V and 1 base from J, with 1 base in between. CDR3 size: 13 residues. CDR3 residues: CASSLKNTGELFF. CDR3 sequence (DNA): TGTGCCAGCAGCTTAAAGAACACCGGGGAGCTGTTTTTT.

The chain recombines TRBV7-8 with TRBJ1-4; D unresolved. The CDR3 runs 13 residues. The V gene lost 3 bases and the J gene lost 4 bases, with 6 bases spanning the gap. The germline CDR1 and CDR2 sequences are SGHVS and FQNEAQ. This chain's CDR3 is CASSFDYNEKLFF. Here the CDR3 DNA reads TGTGCCAGCAGCTTCGATTATAATGAAAAACTGTTTTTT.

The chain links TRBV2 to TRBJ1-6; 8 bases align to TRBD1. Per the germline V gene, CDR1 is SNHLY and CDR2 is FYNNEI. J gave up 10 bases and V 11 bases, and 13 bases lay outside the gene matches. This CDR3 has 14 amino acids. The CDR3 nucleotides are TGTGCCGGAACAGGGGGGCAGGGTTCCTCACCCCTCCACTTT. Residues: CAGTGGQGSSPLHF.

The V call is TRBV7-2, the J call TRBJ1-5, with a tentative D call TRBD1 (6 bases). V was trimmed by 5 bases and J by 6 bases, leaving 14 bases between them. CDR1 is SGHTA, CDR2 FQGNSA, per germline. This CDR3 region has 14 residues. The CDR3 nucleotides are TGTGCCAGCAGCACTAACAGGGTTGGTCAGCCCCAGCATTTT. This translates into CASSTNRVGQPQHF.

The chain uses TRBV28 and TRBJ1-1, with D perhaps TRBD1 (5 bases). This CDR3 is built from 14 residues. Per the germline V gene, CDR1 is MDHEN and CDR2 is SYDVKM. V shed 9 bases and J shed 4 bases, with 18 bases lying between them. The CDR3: CASTRGGETTEAFF. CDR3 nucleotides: TGTGCCAGTACACGGGGGGGAGAAACCACTGAAGCTTTCTTT.

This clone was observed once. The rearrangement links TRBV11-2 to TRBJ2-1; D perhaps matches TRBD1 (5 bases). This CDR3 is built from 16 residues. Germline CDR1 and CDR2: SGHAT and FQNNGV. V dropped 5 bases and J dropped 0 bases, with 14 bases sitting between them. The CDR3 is CASSPPGWSSYNEQFF. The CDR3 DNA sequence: TGTGCCAGCAGCCCCCCAGGGTGGAGCTCCTACAATGAGCAGTTCTTC.

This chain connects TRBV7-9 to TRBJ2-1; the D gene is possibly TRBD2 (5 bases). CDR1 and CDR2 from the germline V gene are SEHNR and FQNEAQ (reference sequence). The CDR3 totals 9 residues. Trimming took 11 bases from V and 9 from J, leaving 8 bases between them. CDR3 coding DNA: TGTGCCCCCGCGGGTGAGCAGTTCTTC. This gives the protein CAPAGEQFF.

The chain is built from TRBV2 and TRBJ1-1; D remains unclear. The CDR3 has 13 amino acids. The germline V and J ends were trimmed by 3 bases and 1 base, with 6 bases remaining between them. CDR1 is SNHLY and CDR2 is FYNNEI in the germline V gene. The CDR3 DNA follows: TGTGCCAGCAGTGATGCCCCGAACACTGAAGCTTTCTTT. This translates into CASSDAPNTEAFF.

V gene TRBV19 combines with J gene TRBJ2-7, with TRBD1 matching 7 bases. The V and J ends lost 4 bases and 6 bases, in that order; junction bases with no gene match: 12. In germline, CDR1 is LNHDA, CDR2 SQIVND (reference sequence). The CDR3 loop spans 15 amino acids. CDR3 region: CASSTHYGQASEQYF. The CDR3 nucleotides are TGTGCCAGTAGTACTCACTATGGACAGGCTAGCGAGCAGTACTTC.

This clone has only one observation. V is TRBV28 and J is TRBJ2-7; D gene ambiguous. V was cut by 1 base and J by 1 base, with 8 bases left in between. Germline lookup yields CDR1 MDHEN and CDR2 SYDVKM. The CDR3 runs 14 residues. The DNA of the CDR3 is TGTGCCAGCAGTTTATCGGACGGATCCTACGAGCAGTACTTC. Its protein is CASSLSDGSYEQYF. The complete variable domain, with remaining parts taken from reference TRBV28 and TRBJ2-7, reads DVKVTQSSRYLVKRTGEKVFLECVQDMDHENMFWYRQDPGLGLRLIYFSYDVKMKEKGDIPEGYSVSREKKERFSLILESASTNQTSMYLCASSLSDGSYEQYFGPGTRLTVT.

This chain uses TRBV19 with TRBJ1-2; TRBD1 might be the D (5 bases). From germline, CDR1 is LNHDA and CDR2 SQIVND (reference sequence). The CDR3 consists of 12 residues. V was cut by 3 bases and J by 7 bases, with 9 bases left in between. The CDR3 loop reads CASSIGHAGYTF. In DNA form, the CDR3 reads TGTGCCAGTAGTATCGGACACGCTGGCTACACCTTC.

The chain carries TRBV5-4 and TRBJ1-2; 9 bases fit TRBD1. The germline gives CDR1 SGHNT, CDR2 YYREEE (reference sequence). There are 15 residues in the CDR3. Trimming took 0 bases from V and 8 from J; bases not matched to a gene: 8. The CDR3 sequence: CASSLDGQGLVGYTF. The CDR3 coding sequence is TGTGCCAGCAGCTTGGACGGACAGGGGTTGGTGGGCTACACCTTC.

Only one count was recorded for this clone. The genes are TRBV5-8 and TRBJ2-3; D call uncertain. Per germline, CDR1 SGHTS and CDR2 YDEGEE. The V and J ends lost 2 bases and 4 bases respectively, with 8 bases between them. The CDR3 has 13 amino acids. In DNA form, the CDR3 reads TGTGCCAGCAGCTTCGGTTCACCAGATACGCAGTATTTT. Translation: CASSFGSPDTQYF. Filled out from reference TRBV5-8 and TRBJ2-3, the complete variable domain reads EAGVTQSPTHLIKTRGQQATLRCSPISGHTSVYWYQQALGLGLQFLLWYDEGEERNRGNFPPRFSGRQFPNYSSELNVNALELEDSALYLCASSFGSPDTQYFGPGTRLTVL.

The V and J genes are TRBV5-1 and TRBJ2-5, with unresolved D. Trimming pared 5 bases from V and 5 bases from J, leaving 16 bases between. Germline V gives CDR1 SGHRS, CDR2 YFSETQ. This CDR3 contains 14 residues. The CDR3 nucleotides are TGCGCCAGCAGTACAAACAATATTCGGGAGACCCAGTACTTC. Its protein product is CASSTNNIRETQYF.

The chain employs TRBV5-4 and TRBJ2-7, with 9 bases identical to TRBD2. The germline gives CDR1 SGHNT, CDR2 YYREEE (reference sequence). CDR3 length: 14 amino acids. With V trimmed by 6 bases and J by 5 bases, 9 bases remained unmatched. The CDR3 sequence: CASNLAGPPNEQYF. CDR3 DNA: TGTGCCAGCAACCTAGCGGGACCTCCTAACGAGCAGTACTTC.

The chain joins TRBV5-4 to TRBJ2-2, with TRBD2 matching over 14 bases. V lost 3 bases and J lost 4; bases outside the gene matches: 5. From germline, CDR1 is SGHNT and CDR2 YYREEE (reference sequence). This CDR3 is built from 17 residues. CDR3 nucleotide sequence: TGTGCCAGCAGCTCGCCGACTAGCGGGAGGGCCACCGGGGAGCTGTTTTTT. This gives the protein CASSSPTSGRATGELFF.

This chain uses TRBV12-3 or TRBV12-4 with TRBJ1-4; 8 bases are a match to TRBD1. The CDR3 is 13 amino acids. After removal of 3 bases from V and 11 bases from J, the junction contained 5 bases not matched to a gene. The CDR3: CASSFIQGAKLFF. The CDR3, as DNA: TGTGCCAGCAGTTTCATCCAGGGGGCGAAACTGTTTTTT.

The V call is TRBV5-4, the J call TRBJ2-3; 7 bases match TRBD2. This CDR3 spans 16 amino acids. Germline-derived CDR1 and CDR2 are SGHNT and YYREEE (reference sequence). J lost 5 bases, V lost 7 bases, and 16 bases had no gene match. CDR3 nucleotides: TGTGCCAGCTCGCGGACGGGTGGCGGGAGCGAAGATACGCAGTATTTT. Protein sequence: CASSRTGGGSEDTQYF.

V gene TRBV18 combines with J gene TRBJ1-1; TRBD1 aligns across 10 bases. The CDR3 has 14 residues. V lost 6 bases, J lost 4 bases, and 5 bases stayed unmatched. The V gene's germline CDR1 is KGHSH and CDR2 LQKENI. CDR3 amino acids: CASSRQGAGTEAFF. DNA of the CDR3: TGTGCCAGCTCTCGACAGGGGGCAGGCACTGAAGCTTTCTTT.

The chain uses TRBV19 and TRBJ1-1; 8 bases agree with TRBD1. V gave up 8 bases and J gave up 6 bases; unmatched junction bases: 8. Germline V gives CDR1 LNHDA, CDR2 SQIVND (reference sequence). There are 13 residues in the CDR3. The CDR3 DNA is TGTGCCAGTGGAGAAAAACAGGGGGCTGAAGCTTTCTTT. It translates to CASGEKQGAEAFF.

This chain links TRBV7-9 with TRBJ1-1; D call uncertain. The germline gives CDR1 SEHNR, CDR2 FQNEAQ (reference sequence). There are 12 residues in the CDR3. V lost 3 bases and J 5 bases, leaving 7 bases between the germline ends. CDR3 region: CASSLSGTEAFF. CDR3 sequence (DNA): TGTGCCAGCAGCTTGTCAGGAACTGAAGCTTTCTTT.